This T cell receptor beta chain was obtained from a study of shared clonotypes between healthy human individuals. Profiling relied on immunoSEQ multiplex PCR, and the TCRdb table lists in-frame clones only, not all of them. The table has just over 2,000,000 clones, around 96% seen once; the top ten hold roughly 1.1%. Positively selected for CCR7, the CD45RO-negative cells used as naive CD8 cells excluded terminally differentiated effector memory CD45RA+ cells. Between the trimmed V and J ends, which lost 3 bases and 8 bases, there was a span of 14 bases. The CDR3 is 14 residues long. Germline CDR1 is GTSNPN and CDR2 is SVGIG (reference sequence).

The chain uses TRBV30 and TRBJ1-6; a possible D gene is TRBD1 (6 bases). This receptor was taken from a man aged 18 to 30 in good health. Sequencing used naive CD8+ T cells sorted from blood. This CDR3 reads CAWSDDRRYSPLHF. CDR3 bases: TGTGCCTGGAGCGATGACAGGCGGTATTCACCCCTCCACTTT. The variable domain in full, with the rest retrieved from reference TRBV30 and TRBJ1-6, is SQTIHQWPATLVQPVGSPLSLECTVEGTSNPNLYWYRQAAGRGLQLLFYSVGIGQISSEVPQNLSASRPQDRQFILSSKKLLLSDSGFYLCAWSDDRRYSPLHFGNGTRLTVT.